Listed below are T cell receptor beta chains from one sample, sequenced in a study of blood T cell repertoires in COVID-19. Measured with immunoSEQ multiplex PCR; TCRdb has only the in-frame clones, and not every one. This repertoire shows approximately 230,000 clones, 70% to 85% found once; its top ten account for approximately 4%. Sequencing was done on a sample of peripheral blood. These receptor sequences come from a middle-aged woman with active or convalescent COVID-19. Both conserved end residues are part of each CDR3. A D gene is named only where the DNA matches it firmly. Clone size appears in some rows only: once, few, many, or a class for an expanded clone.

cdr3_length,d_call,v_call,j_call,clone_size,cdr3_aa,cdr3_nt
14,TRBD1,TRBV5-1,TRBJ1-2,-,CASSTGTGPYGYTF,TGCGCCAGCAGCACCGGGACAGGCCCCTATGGCTACACCTTC
16,TRBD2,TRBV7-2,TRBJ2-3,-,CASTPGGRGGTDTQYF,TGTGCCAGCACCCCCGGGGGGCGGGGGGGCACAGATACGCAGTATTTT
12,TRBD2,TRBV2,TRBJ2-1,few,CAGGGENNEQFF,TGTGCCGGCGGGGGGGAGAACAATGAGCAGTTCTTC
16,-,TRBV4-2,TRBJ1-5,-,CASSQELTSGGQPQHF,TGTGCCAGCAGCCAAGAGTTGACTTCGGGGGGTCAGCCCCAGCATTTT
14,TRBD1,TRBV3-1/TRBV3-2,TRBJ1-2,-,CASSQSRTGYGYTF,TGTGCCAGCAGCCAATCCCGGACAGGGTATGGCTACACCTTC
13,-,TRBV29-1,TRBJ1-1,-,CSVTRGGGTEAFF,TGCAGCGTCACCAGGGGAGGGGGCACTGAAGCTTTCTTT
15,-,TRBV7-9,TRBJ1-2,-,CASSLTVVEYYGYTF,TGTGCCAGCAGCTTAACGGTGGTTGAATACTATGGCTACACCTTC
14,-,TRBV7-8,TRBJ1-2,few,CASSLTGQNYGYTF,TGTGCCAGCAGCTTAACCGGACAGAACTATGGCTACACCTTC
16,-,TRBV5-1,TRBJ1-6,-,CASSYLQGIDNSPLHF,TGCGCCAGCAGCTACCTACAGGGTATAGATAATTCACCCCTCCACTTT
16,-,TRBV7-2,TRBJ1-2,-,CASSSPSPGANYGYTF,TGTGCCAGCAGCTCCCCGAGTCCAGGTGCTAACTATGGCTACACCTTC
15,-,TRBV27,TRBJ1-3,-,CASSSPRLTGNTIYF,TGTGCCAGCAGTTCCCCGAGACTGACTGGAAACACCATATATTTT
17,TRBD1,TRBV18,TRBJ1-1,-,CASSPPWTGVSSTEAFF,TGTGCCAGCTCACCGCCCTGGACAGGGGTGAGTTCCACTGAAGCTTTCTTT
14,TRBD1,TRBV25-1,TRBJ1-1,-,CASSWDRGGTEAFF,TGTGCCAGCAGTTGGGACAGGGGTGGAACTGAAGCTTTCTTT